This T cell receptor (beta chain) originates from a study of CD4 T cells in relation to SARS-CoV-2 and coronaviruses. Produced via immunoSEQ multiplex PCR; TCRdb's table is partial and in-frame only. The table includes over 25,000 clones, about 81% detected once. CDR3 length equals 13 residues. Trimming took 2 bases from V and 8 from J, leaving 10 bases between them. Germline V CDR1 and CDR2: SGHRS, YFSETQ. CD4+ T cells from unexposed donors were obtained before the COVID-19 pandemic (2011-2018). The cells were cultured for 9 to 11 days before CD4+ T cells were isolated. This clone was counted a few times. Its antigen is not known.

The sequence was collected from a human donor in good health. This rearrangement joins TRBV5-1 to TRBJ1-4; TRBD1 might be the D (5 bases). Sequencing used CD4+ T cells from PBMCs, cultured in vitro. The CDR3 DNA sequence: TGCGCCAGCAGCTTCCGGCAGGGAGAAAAACTGTTTTTT. Translation gives CASSFRQGEKLFF.